This T cell receptor (beta chain) emerged from a study of T-cell reconstitution after alpha-beta-depleted transplantation in children. Unique molecular identifiers were built into the TCRbeta library. MiXCR, applied by TCRdb to the PCR reads, yields one record per CDR3 protein. This repertoire shows 360,000 or so distinct CDR3 sequences, about a fifth found once; its top ten account for 3% to 4%. This clonotype has only a few counts. The CDR3 totals 16 residues. Germline CDR1 and CDR2: SGHDT and YYEEEE. Trimming stripped 5 bases from V and 1 base from J, with 19 bases between. The sequences come from PBMCs from the stem cell graft donor, collected from the stem cell graft. The sequence came from a human donor who donated a stem cell graft to a child with acute myeloid leukemia. V and J are TRBV5-6 and TRBJ2-7, with D perhaps matching TRBD1 (5 bases). The CDR3 DNA is TGTGCCAGCAGTCGGAGAACAGGTGTGAGGTCCTACGAGCAGTACTTC. Its translation is CASSRRTGVRSYEQYF.